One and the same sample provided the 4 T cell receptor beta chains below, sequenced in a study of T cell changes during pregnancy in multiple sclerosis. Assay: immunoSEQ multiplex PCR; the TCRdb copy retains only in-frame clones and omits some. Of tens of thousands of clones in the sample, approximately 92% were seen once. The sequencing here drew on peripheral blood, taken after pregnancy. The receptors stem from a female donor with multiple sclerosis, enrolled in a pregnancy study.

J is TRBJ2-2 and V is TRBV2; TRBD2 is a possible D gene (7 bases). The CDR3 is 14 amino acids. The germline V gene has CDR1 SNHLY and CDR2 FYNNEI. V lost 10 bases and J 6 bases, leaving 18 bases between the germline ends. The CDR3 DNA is TGTGCCACCACCCTTGGGGGGGGGCCCGGGGAGCTGTTTTTT. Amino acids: CATTLGGGPGELFF.

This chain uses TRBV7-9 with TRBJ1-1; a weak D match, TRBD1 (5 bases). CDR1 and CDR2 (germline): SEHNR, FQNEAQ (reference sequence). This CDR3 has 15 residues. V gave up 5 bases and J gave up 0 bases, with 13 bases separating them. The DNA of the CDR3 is TGTGCCAGCAGCCGGGGGGATAAAATGAACACTGAAGCTTTCTTT. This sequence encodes CASSRGDKMNTEAFF.

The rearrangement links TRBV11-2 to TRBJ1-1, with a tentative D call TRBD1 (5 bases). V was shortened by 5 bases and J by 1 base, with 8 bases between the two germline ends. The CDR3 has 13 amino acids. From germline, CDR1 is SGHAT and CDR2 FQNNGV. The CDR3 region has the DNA TGTGCCAGCAGCCGCAGGGAGAACACTGAAGCTTTCTTT. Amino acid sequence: CASSRRENTEAFF.

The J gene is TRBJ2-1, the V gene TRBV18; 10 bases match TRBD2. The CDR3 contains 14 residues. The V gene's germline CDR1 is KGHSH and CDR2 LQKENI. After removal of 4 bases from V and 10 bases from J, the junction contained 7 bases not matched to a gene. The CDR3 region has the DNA TGTGCCAGCTCACAGGTCAGAGCGGGGGGGGAGCAGTTCTTC. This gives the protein CASSQVRAGGEQFF.